This is a list of T cell receptor beta chains from one sample in a study of cytomegalovirus exposure and HLA in healthy donors. The assay was immunoSEQ multiplex PCR, and TCRdb's table has in-frame clones only and misses some. The repertoire holds fewer than 85,000 clones, with 60% to 85% as singletons. Specimen: PBMCs. The receptors were gathered from a male donor in good health and CMV-seropositive. CDR3s include the opening cysteine and the closing phenylalanine or tryptophan. The D gene is left open where the match is weak. Size tells how often a clone was seen (once, few, many) or the class of an expanded clone, and some rows leave it out.

V: TRBV5-6
D: NA
J: TRBJ2-3
size: NA
DNA: TGTGCCAGCAGCTTGGGCGACAGGTTTTACACAGATACGCAGTATTTT
CDR3: CASSLGDRFYTDTQYF

V: TRBV9
D: NA
J: TRBJ2-5
size: NA
DNA: TGTGCCAGCAGCGTAGGGGCTCGAGAGACCCAGTACTTC
CDR3: CASSVGARETQYF

V: TRBV7-9
D: NA
J: TRBJ2-7
size: NA
DNA: TGTGCCAGCAGCTTAGCAGGGACACTCACCTACGAGCAGTACTTC
CDR3: CASSLAGTLTYEQYF

V: TRBV27
D: TRBD2
J: TRBJ2-1
size: NA
DNA: TGTGCCAGCAGTTTATCGATAAGTAGCGGGGGGAACAATGAGCAGTTCTTC
CDR3: CASSLSISSGGNNEQFF

V: TRBV5-1
D: TRBD1
J: TRBJ1-4
size: few
DNA: TGCGCCAGCAGCAGGTGGGACAGGGAAAATGAAAAACTGTTTTTT
CDR3: CASSRWDRENEKLFF

V: TRBV7-2
D: TRBD2
J: TRBJ2-3
size: NA
DNA: TGTGCCAGCAGCTTATCCGTGGGGGTGGGAGGGTGGACAGATACGCAGTATTTT
CDR3: CASSLSVGVGGWTDTQYF

V: TRBV7-3
D: TRBD1
J: TRBJ1-1
size: NA
DNA: TGTGCCAGCAGCTCCGGGACAGTCCGTGAAGCTTTCTTT
CDR3: CASSSGTVREAFF

V: TRBV19
D: TRBD2
J: TRBJ2-3
size: NA
DNA: TGTGCCAGTAGTATCCTAGCGGGAGTGACAGATACGCAGTATTTT
CDR3: CASSILAGVTDTQYF

V: TRBV2
D: NA
J: TRBJ1-2
size: NA
DNA: TGTGCCAGCAGAAACTGGGGGCGCTATGGCTACACCTTC
CDR3: CASRNWGRYGYTF

V: TRBV4-2
D: NA
J: TRBJ2-3
size: NA
DNA: TGTGCCAGCAGCCAAGAACCTCTAGTTTCAGATACGCAGTATTTT
CDR3: CASSQEPLVSDTQYF

V: TRBV9
D: NA
J: TRBJ1-2
size: NA
DNA: TGTGCCAGCAGCGTAGCTACTAGCAGGGCAAATGGCTACACCTTC
CDR3: CASSVATSRANGYTF

V: TRBV9
D: TRBD1
J: TRBJ1-5
size: few
DNA: TGTGCCAGCAGCGCCGGGACAGCTCGCAATCAGCCCCAGCATTTT
CDR3: CASSAGTARNQPQHF

V: TRBV29-1
D: TRBD1
J: TRBJ2-1
size: NA
DNA: TGCAGCGTTGCGGGCAGCCCAGGGGGCTACAATGAGCAGTTCTTC
CDR3: CSVAGSPGGYNEQFF

V: TRBV18
D: TRBD1
J: TRBJ1-4
size: NA
DNA: TGTGCCAGCGCCCCGGGACAGACCCATGAAAAACTGTTTTTT
CDR3: CASAPGQTHEKLFF

V: TRBV29-1
D: NA
J: TRBJ2-2
size: NA
DNA: TGCAGCGTTGCTCCAGGGTTCCCCGGGGAGCTGTTTTTT
CDR3: CSVAPGFPGELFF

V: TRBV13
D: TRBD1
J: TRBJ1-2
size: NA
DNA: TGTGCCAGCAGCTTAGCCTGGACAGGGAATGTCTATGGCTACACCTTC
CDR3: CASSLAWTGNVYGYTF

V: TRBV7-6
D: TRBD1
J: TRBJ1-6
size: NA
DNA: TGTGCCAGCAGTTCCGGGACAGGGGATTCACCCCTCCACTTT
CDR3: CASSSGTGDSPLHF

V: TRBV5-1
D: TRBD1
J: TRBJ2-3
size: NA
DNA: TGCGCCAGCTCACGGACAGGGACGCCAGATACGCAGTATTTT
CDR3: CASSRTGTPDTQYF

V: TRBV4-2
D: NA
J: TRBJ1-5
size: NA
DNA: TGTGCCAGCAGCCAACAAAGAGGGCAGAATCAGCCCCAGCATTTT
CDR3: CASSQQRGQNQPQHF

V: TRBV6-5
D: TRBD2
J: TRBJ2-7
size: NA
DNA: TGTGCCAGCAGCCGTAGCGGGAGTTTGACCTACGAGCAGTACTTC
CDR3: CASSRSGSLTYEQYF

V: TRBV27
D: TRBD2
J: TRBJ2-7
size: NA
DNA: TGTGCCAGCAGTTTATCGGCACTAGCGGGAGGCGAGCAGTACTTC
CDR3: CASSLSALAGGEQYF

V: TRBV30
D: NA
J: TRBJ1-5
size: NA
DNA: TGTGCCTGGAGTTCCGGGTCCGAGGGTCAGCCCCAGCATTTT
CDR3: CAWSSGSEGQPQHF

V: TRBV5-4
D: NA
J: TRBJ1-2
size: NA
DNA: TGTGCCAGCAGCCCCGGCGGGTTTGACCGCGGCTACACCTTC
CDR3: CASSPGGFDRGYTF

V: TRBV11-3
D: TRBD1
J: TRBJ2-7
size: NA
DNA: TGTGCCAGCAGCTCGGGACAGGGTCTCGAGCAGTACTTC
CDR3: CASSSGQGLEQYF

V: TRBV6-1
D: NA
J: TRBJ2-3
size: NA
DNA: TGTGCCAGCAGCCAGAGGGCGCGCCTGGATACGCAGTATTTT
CDR3: CASSQRARLDTQYF

V: TRBV29-1
D: TRBD2
J: TRBJ2-3
size: NA
DNA: TGCAGCGTTGGGGGAGGGACTAGCGGGGGGTTCAAGACAGATACGCAGTATTTT
CDR3: CSVGGGTSGGFKTDTQYF

V: TRBV18
D: TRBD2
J: TRBJ2-1
size: NA
DNA: TGTGCCAGCTCACCGTCGTCTAGCGGCCACAATGAGCAGTTCTTC
CDR3: CASSPSSSGHNEQFF

V: TRBV27
D: NA
J: TRBJ1-2
size: NA
DNA: TGTGCCAGCAGTTTAGTCGGCACAGGTATCTATGGCTACACCTTC
CDR3: CASSLVGTGIYGYTF

V: TRBV12-5
D: TRBD1
J: TRBJ2-2
size: few
DNA: TGTGCTAGTGCCTCGGGGACAGCGAACACCGGGGAGCTGTTTTTT
CDR3: CASASGTANTGELFF

V: TRBV27
D: TRBD1
J: TRBJ2-5
size: once
DNA: TGTGCCAGCAGTATCCACCGGAGACAGGGGGAAGAGACCCAGTACTTC
CDR3: CASSIHRRQGEETQYF

V: TRBV4-3
D: NA
J: TRBJ1-6
size: NA
DNA: TGCGCCAGCAGCCAAGATGGGAGCTTAAAAGATTCACCCCTCCACTTT
CDR3: CASSQDGSLKDSPLHF

V: TRBV6-5
D: NA
J: TRBJ1-1
size: NA
DNA: TGTGCCAGCAGTTACGCAGGGATGAACACTGAAGCTTTCTTT
CDR3: CASSYAGMNTEAFF

V: TRBV5-4
D: TRBD1
J: TRBJ1-1
size: NA
DNA: TGTGCCAGCAGCCAACAGGGGGCAGGGGAAGCTTTCTTT
CDR3: CASSQQGAGEAFF

V: TRBV6-1
D: NA
J: TRBJ2-4
size: NA
DNA: TGTGCCAGCAGTGAAATAGGACGGTTTTGGGCGGGGGCATCCCAAATAGCCAAAAACATTCAGTACTTC
CDR3: CASSEIGRFWAGASQIAKNIQYF

V: TRBV7-2
D: NA
J: TRBJ2-5
size: NA
DNA: TGTGCCAGCAGCCCGTCGCTTGGGGGGGCGTTCGGGGAGACCCAGTACTTC
CDR3: CASSPSLGGAFGETQYF

V: TRBV7-6
D: TRBD1
J: TRBJ2-1
size: NA
DNA: TGTGCCAGCAGCGAGGGACAGTCGGGTGAGCAGTTCTTC
CDR3: CASSEGQSGEQFF

V: TRBV4-1
D: NA
J: TRBJ2-1
size: NA
DNA: TGCGCCAGCAGCCAAGGTAACAATGAGCAGTTCTTC
CDR3: CASSQGNNEQFF

V: TRBV6-5
D: NA
J: TRBJ1-5
size: NA
DNA: TGTGCCAGCAGTTACTCGGCCTCCCAGCCCCAGCATTTT
CDR3: CASSYSASQPQHF